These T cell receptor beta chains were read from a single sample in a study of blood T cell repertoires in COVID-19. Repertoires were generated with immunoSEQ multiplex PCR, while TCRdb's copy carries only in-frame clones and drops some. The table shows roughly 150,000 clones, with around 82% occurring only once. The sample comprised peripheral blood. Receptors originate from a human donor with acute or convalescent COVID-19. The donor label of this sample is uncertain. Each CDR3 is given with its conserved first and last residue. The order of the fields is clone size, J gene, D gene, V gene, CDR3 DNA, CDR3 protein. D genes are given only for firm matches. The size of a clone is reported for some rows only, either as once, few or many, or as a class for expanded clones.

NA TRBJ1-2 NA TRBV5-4 TGTGCCAGCAGCGCCGGGAGAGAGAACTATGGCTACACCTTC CASSAGRENYGYTF
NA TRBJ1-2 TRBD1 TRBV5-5 TGTGCCAGCAGCTTGGAGGACAGGGTAGTTACTAACTATGGCTACACCTTC CASSLEDRVVTNYGYTF
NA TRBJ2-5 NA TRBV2 TGTGCCAGCAGACGGGCGGGCGAGACCCAGTACTTC CASRRAGETQYF
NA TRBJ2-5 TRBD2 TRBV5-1 TGCGCCAGCAGCCAGAGCGGGGGGGACCAAGAGACCCAGTACTTC CASSQSGGDQETQYF
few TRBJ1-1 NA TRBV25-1 TGTGCCAGCAGTACTCCGGGACTGCTAGGCACTGAAGCTTTCTTT CASSTPGLLGTEAFF
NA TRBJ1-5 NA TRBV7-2 TGTGCCAGCAGCTTTCGGGGGGCTAGCAATCAGCCCCAGCATTTT CASSFRGASNQPQHF
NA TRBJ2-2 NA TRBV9 TGTGCCAGCAGCGTAGACGGGGGAGACACCGGGGAGCTGTTTTTT CASSVDGGDTGELFF
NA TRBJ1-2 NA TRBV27 TGTGCCAGCAGTAGAACGGGAGCGGGACGAGGCTACACCTTC CASSRTGAGRGYTF
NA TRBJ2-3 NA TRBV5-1 TGCGCCAGCAGCTACCAAACAGGGACAGATACGCAGTATTTT CASSYQTGTDTQYF
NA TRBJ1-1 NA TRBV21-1 TGTGCCAGCAGCATGGGCCTGAACACTGAAGCTTTCTTT CASSMGLNTEAFF
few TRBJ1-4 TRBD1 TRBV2 TGTGCCAGCAGTGAAGGGACAGGGGGCCCAACTAATGAAAAACTGTTTTTT CASSEGTGGPTNEKLFF
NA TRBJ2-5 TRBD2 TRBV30 TGTGCCTGGAGTGGAGGACTAGCGGGGGGCCAAGAGACCCAGTACTTC CAWSGGLAGGQETQYF
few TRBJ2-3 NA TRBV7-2 TGTGCCAGCAGCTTAGGCGGCAGGGGGGTGACAGATACGCAGTATTTT CASSLGGRGVTDTQYF
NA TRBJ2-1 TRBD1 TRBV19 TGTGCCAGTAGTATACGGACAGGGGCAGGCAATGAGCAGTTCTTC CASSIRTGAGNEQFF
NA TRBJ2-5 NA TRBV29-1 TGCAGCGTTCGGGAGACAGTCCAAGAGACCCAGTACTTC CSVRETVQETQYF
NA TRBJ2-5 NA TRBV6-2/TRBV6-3 TGTGCCAGCAGTTACTCGTCATCCGGGGGCCAAGAGACCCAGTACTTC CASSYSSSGGQETQYF
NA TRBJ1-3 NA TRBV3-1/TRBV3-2 TGTGCCAGCAGCCAGTTACAGGGTACGGCCTCTGGAAACACCATATATTTT CASSQLQGTASGNTIYF
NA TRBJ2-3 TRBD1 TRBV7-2 TGTGCCAGCAGCTTACTCGCTTCCGGGACAGGGGCGGTTGGGTATTTT CASSLLASGTGAVGYF
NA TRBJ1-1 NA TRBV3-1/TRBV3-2 TGTGCCAGCAGCCAAGACGGGAGCCGAGGAACTGAAGCTTTCTTT CASSQDGSRGTEAFF
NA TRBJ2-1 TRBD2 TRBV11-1 TGTGCCAGCAGCTTAAAAGTAGGGCTAGCGGGGAATGAGCAGTTCTTC CASSLKVGLAGNEQFF
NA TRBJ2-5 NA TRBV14 TGTGCCAGCAGCCAAGAACTGGGGCGAGAGACCCAGTACTTC CASSQELGRETQYF
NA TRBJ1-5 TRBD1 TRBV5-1 TGCGCCAGCAGCGGGACAGGGGCGGGGAATCAGCCCCAGCATTTT CASSGTGAGNQPQHF
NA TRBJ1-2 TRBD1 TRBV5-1 TGCGCCAGTCGGACCGAAGACAGGGCTGGAGGCTACACCTTC CASRTEDRAGGYTF
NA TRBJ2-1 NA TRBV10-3 TGTGCCATCAGTGAACTCGGCGGGAACAGAAATGAGCAGTTCTTC CAISELGGNRNEQFF
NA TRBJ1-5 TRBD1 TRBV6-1 TGTGCCAGCAGTGAACAAGACAGGGGCAATCAGCCCCAGCATTTT CASSEQDRGNQPQHF
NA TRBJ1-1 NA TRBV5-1 TGCGCCAGCAGCTACAGGGAAGGTAGCACTGAAGCTTTCTTT CASSYREGSTEAFF
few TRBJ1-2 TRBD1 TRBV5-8 TGTGCCAGCAGCTTGGAGGGCAACAGGGGCGCTGGCTACACCTTC CASSLEGNRGAGYTF
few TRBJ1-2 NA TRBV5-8 TGTGCCAGCAGCTTGGGACAGTACTATGGCTACACCTTC CASSLGQYYGYTF
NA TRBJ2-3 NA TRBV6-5 TGTGCCAGCAGTCCCCCCAGAGGGAATACGCAGTATTTT CASSPPRGNTQYF
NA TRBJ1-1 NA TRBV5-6 TGTGCCAGCACCCCACCACCTCACGGACAGCGGCGCTGGACTGAAGCTTTCTTT CASTPPPHGQRRWTEAFF
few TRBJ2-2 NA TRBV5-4 TGTGCCAGCAGCTTTGGGCAGGGCACCGGGGAGCTGTTTTTT CASSFGQGTGELFF
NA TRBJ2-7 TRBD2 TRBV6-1 TGTGCCAGCAGTGAAAGCGGGACTAGCAAGTCCTACGAGCAGTACTTC CASSESGTSKSYEQYF
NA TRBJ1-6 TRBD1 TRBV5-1 TGCGCCAGCAGCTTTAGGGGGCCGCTCGGCTCACCCCTCCACTTT CASSFRGPLGSPLHF
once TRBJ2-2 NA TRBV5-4 TGTGCCAGCAGCTTGGCGGGGACTGGGGAGCTGTTTTTT CASSLAGTGELFF
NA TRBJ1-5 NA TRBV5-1 TGCGCCAGCAGCTTGGTTCCGGGGGAGGGTCAGCCCCAGCATTTT CASSLVPGEGQPQHF
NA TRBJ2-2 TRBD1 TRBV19 TGTGCCAGTAGTATCCTCAGGGGGAAAGCGAACACCGGGGAGCTGTTTTTT CASSILRGKANTGELFF
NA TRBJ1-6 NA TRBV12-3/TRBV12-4 TGTGCCAGCAGCCCCTCGGGGGGGTCACCCCTCCACTTT CASSPSGGSPLHF
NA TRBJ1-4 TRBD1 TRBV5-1 TGCGCCAGCAGCTTGGAGGACAGGGGGCATGAAAAACTGTTTTTT CASSLEDRGHEKLFF
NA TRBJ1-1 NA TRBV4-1 TGCGCCAGCAGCCGCCCGGACAAAAAGACTGAAGCTTTCTTT CASSRPDKKTEAFF
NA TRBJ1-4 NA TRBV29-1 TGCAGCGCGGGTGAGGAAAAACTGTTTTTT CSAGEEKLFF
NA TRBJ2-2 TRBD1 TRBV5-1 TGCGCCAGCAGCCGGGACAGGGGATTTGCCGGGGAGCTGTTTTTT CASSRDRGFAGELFF
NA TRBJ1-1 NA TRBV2 TGTGCCAGCAGTGAACAGGGTCCGGCGAACACTGAAGCTTTCTTT CASSEQGPANTEAFF
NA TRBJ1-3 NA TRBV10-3 TGTGCCATCAGTGAGTCTCGGGGAACCGGAAACACCATATATTTT CAISESRGTGNTIYF
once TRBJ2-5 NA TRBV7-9 TGTGCCAGCAGCCAGGCTCGGACCCAGTACTTC CASSQARTQYF
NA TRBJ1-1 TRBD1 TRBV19 TGTGCCAGTACACGGGTCAGCGGACAGGGGAGAAACACTGAAGCTTTCTTT CASTRVSGQGRNTEAFF
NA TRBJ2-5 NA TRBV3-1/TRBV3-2 TGTGCCAGCAGCCAGCAGTTACAAGAGACCCAGTACTTC CASSQQLQETQYF
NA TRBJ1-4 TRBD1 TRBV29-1 TGCAGCGTTGAAAGGGGGCGAGATGAAAAACTGTTTTTT CSVERGRDEKLFF
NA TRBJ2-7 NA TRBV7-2 TGTGCCAGCAGCTCTTACAGGGTTCGTCCCGGCGAGCAGTACTTC CASSSYRVRPGEQYF
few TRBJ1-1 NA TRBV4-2 TGTGCCAGCAGCCATGATACTTGGACTGAAGCTTTCTTT CASSHDTWTEAFF
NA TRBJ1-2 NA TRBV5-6 TGTGCCAGCAGCTTTGAGGCCCCGGAGCGGTATGGCTACACCTTC CASSFEAPERYGYTF
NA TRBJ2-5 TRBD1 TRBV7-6 TGTGCCAGCAGTTCCCAACAGGGGGCGGAGACCCAGTACTTC CASSSQQGAETQYF
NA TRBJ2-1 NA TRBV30 TGTGCCTGGATATCCCGGCAGGCTGTCTCCTACAATGAGCAGTTCTTC CAWISRQAVSYNEQFF
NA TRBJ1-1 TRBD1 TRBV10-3 TGTGCCATCAGTGTGGACAGGGCACAAGCAGCTTTCTTT CAISVDRAQAAFF
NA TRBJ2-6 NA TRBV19 TGTGCCAGTAGTATCCCGCCCCGACAGGAGGAGAGGGTAGCTGGGGCCAACGTCCTGACTTTC CASSIPPRQEERVAGANVLTF
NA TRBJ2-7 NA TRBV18 TGTGCCAGCCGCAGCTCCTACGAGCAGTACTTC CASRSSYEQYF
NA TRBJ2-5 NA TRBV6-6 TGTGCCAGCAGTTACTTGGAGATGGCGGTGACCCAGTACTTC CASSYLEMAVTQYF
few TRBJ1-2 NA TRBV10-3 TGTGCCATCAAGCAGGGCTATGGCTACACCTTC CAIKQGYGYTF
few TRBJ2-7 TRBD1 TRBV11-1 TGTGCCAGCAGCTTAGAGGGGACAGGGGGCCACGAGCAGTACTTC CASSLEGTGGHEQYF
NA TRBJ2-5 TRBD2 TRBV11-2 TGTGCCAGCAGCTTAGATTTGGCGGGGGGGCTTTGGGAGACCCAGTACTTC CASSLDLAGGLWETQYF
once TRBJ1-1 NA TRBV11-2 TGTGCCAGCAGCTTAGCGGGGATAAACACTGAAGCTTTCTTT CASSLAGINTEAFF